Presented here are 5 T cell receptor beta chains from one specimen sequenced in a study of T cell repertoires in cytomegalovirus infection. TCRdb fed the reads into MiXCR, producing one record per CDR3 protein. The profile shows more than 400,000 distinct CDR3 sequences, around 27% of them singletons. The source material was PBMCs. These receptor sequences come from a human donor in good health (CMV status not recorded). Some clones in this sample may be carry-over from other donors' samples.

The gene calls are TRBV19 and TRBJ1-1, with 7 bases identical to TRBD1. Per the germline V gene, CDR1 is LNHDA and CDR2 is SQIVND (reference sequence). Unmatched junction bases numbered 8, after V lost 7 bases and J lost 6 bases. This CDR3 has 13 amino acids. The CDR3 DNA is TGTGCCAGTACTATGCGACAGGGCCCTGAAGCTTTCTTT. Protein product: CASTMRQGPEAFF. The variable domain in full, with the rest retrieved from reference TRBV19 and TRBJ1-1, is DGGITQSPKYLFRKEGQNVTLSCEQNLNHDAMYWYRQDPGQGLRLIYYSQIVNDFQKGDIAEGYSVSREKKESFPLTVTSAQKNPTAFYLCASTMRQGPEAFFGQGTRLTVV.

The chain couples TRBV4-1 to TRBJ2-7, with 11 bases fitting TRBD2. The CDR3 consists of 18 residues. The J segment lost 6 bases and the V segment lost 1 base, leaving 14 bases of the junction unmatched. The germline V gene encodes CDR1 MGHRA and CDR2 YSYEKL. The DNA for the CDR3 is TGCGCCAGCAGCCAAGTCTACGGTAGCGGGAGGGCGAAAGGCGAGCAGTACTTC. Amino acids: CASSQVYGSGRAKGEQYF.

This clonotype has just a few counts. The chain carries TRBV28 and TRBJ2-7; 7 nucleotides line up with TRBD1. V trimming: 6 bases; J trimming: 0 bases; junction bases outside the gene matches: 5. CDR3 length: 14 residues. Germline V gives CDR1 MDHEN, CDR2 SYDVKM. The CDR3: CASRTGKSSYEQYF. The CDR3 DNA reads TGTGCCAGCAGGACAGGGAAAAGCTCCTACGAGCAGTACTTC.

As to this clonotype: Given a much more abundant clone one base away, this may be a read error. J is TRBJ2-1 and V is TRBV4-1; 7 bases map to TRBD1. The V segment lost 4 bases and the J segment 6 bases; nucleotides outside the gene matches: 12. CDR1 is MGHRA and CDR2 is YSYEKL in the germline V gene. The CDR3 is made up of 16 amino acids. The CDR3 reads CASSPGGSLKRNEQFF. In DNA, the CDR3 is TGCGCCAGCAGCCCAGGGGGATCCCTGAAGCGCAATGAGCAGTTCTTC.

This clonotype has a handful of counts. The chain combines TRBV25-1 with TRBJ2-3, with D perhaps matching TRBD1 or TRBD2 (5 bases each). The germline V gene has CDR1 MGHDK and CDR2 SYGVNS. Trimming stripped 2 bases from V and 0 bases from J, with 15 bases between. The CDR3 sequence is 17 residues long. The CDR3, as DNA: TGTGCCAGCAGTGAACCCGGGGCTGTATCTAGCACAGATACGCAGTATTTT. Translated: CASSEPGAVSSTDTQYF.